The 20 T cell receptor beta chains presented below share a single source sample, sequenced in a study of OX40 agonist ivuxolimab in advanced cancers. TCRdb's copy holds only in-frame clones and misses some; the assay was immunoSEQ multiplex PCR. The table shows tens of thousands of clones, with roughly 90% occurring only once. Sequenced here: CD4+ or CD8+ T cells sorted from blood, sampled in a trial of the OX40 agonist ivuxolimab. All receptors derive from an adult with an advanced solid tumor such as melanoma, head and neck, liver or kidney cancer.

This clone was seen only once. The chain joins TRBV6-5 to TRBJ2-5, with 8 bases matching TRBD1. The J call may be faulty, since TRBJ2-7 better matches the DNA end. CDR3 length: 15 amino acids. Germline V gene data show CDR1 as MNHEY and CDR2 as SVGAGI. CDR3 region: CASSYATGAGFEQYF. CDR3 nucleotide sequence: TGTGCCAGCAGTTACGCGACAGGGGCGGGATTCGAGCAGTACTTC.

The V gene is TRBV5-5, the J gene TRBJ2-7, with D hard to call. Germline lookup yields CDR1 SGHKS and CDR2 YYEKEE (reference sequence). This CDR3 is built from 12 residues. Trimming removed 0 bases at V and 6 bases at J, with 7 bases between. In DNA, the CDR3 is TGTGCCAGCAGCTTGGAGGGTCTCGAGCAGTACTTC. Translated: CASSLEGLEQYF.

The genes are TRBV28 and TRBJ1-5, with a tentative D call TRBD1 (6 bases). The germline CDR1 and CDR2 sequences are MDHEN and SYDVKM. Trimming took off 3 bases at V and 7 bases at J, with 13 bases between the two ends. The CDR3 is made up of 14 amino acids. The CDR3 is CASSFSAGVQPQHF. CDR3 nucleotides: TGTGCCAGCAGTTTCTCGGCAGGGGTGCAGCCCCAGCATTTT.

Details on this clone: Distinct nucleotide sequences in the sample also encode this CDR3. The CDR3 sequence is CASSLGYGTEAFF. CDR3 sequence (DNA): TGTGCCAGCAGCTTAGGTTATGGTACTGAAGCTTTCTTT. V and J are TRBV7-3 and TRBJ1-1, with D hard to call. The CDR3 loop spans 13 amino acids. Trimming left V 2 bases short and J 5 bases short, with 9 bases between. Germline V gene data show CDR1 as SGHTA and CDR2 as FQGTGA.

Note on this clone: The junction does not match germline at one end; this may be a read error. The V gene is TRBV27, the J gene TRBJ2-3; maybe TRBD2 (6 bases). Germline CDR1 MNHEY, CDR2 SMNVEV (reference sequence). There are 15 residues in the CDR3. The CDR3 bases are TGTGCCAGCACTTTAGCGGCGTCTAGCACAGATACGCAGTATTTT. This codes for CASTLAASSTDTQYF.

To note about this clone: At one boundary the junction diverges from the germline segment, which might be a read error. The chain links TRBV6-1 to TRBJ2-3; the D is unclear. This CDR3 is built from 15 residues. The V gene's germline CDR1 is MNHNS and CDR2 SASEGT. The CDR3 loop reads CAISDLTGGTDTQYF. The CDR3 DNA is TGTGCCATCAGTGATCTAACGGGTGGCACAGATACGCAGTATTTT.

The chain joins TRBV27 to TRBJ2-3, with D possibly being TRBD2 (5 bases). The CDR3 has 14 residues. CDR1 is MNHEY and CDR2 is SMNVEV in the germline V gene (reference sequence). V was clipped by 5 bases and J by 2 bases, with 11 bases between them. The CDR3 here is CASSGLSHTDTQYF. The CDR3 nucleotides are TGTGCCAGCAGTGGACTCTCACACACAGATACGCAGTATTTT.

This sequence joins TRBV7-2 and TRBJ2-7; 12 bases are shared with TRBD2. Trimming took 5 bases from V and 6 from J; bases not matched to a gene: 8. This CDR3 contains 15 residues. Germline V gene lookup returns CDR1 SGHTA and CDR2 FQGNSA. CDR3 bases: TGTGCCAGCAGCGTCCTCCTAGCGGGGGGGGGCGAGCAGTACTTC. Its translation is CASSVLLAGGGEQYF.

This clone was observed a few times. The chain's CDR3 is CASRGMQGPYEQYF. Here the CDR3 DNA reads TGTGCCAGCAGAGGGATGCAGGGACCCTACGAGCAGTACTTC. The rearrangement joins TRBV28 to TRBJ2-7, with D tentatively TRBD1 or TRBD2 (5 bases each). This CDR3 has 14 residues. Germline V gives CDR1 MDHEN, CDR2 SYDVKM. Trimming took 6 bases from V and 2 from J, leaving 14 bases between them.

This chain links TRBV27 with TRBJ2-1; D possibly matches TRBD1 or TRBD2 (6 bases each). The V gene lost 5 bases and the J gene lost 4 bases, with 15 bases spanning the gap. Germline CDR1 MNHEY, CDR2 SMNVEV (reference sequence). This CDR3 spans 15 amino acids. The CDR3 bases are TGTGCCAGCAGTCGGGTAGGGGGGCAGTACAATGAGCAGTTCTTC. It translates to CASSRVGGQYNEQFF.

This clone is deemed medium-sized. The same CDR3 can be traced to other DNA sequences in this sample. This chain links TRBV19 with TRBJ2-1; D is possibly TRBD2 (6 bases). The V end was cut by 3 bases, the J end by 3 bases, with 9 bases between. The CDR3 spans 14 residues. In germline, CDR1 is LNHDA, CDR2 SQIVND (reference sequence). This chain's CDR3 is CASSIGGDYNEQFF. The CDR3 DNA reads as TGTGCCAGTAGTATTGGCGGGGACTACAATGAGCAGTTCTTC.

This chain uses TRBV5-4 with TRBJ2-1; D unresolved. The CDR3 is made up of 17 amino acids. V was shortened by 4 bases and J by 4 bases, with 21 bases between the two germline ends. The germline CDR1 and CDR2 sequences are SGHNT and YYREEE (reference sequence). CDR3 amino acids: CASSRTSPFLSYNEQFF. The CDR3 coding sequence is TGTGCCAGCAGCCGTACCAGCCCCTTCCTTTCTTACAATGAGCAGTTCTTC.

CDR3: CASSVSTGEGSYEQYF. The CDR3 nucleotides are TGTGCCAGCAGCGTCTCTACAGGGGAAGGCTCCTACGAGCAGTACTTC. The chain carries TRBV9 and TRBJ2-7; 7 nucleotides agree with TRBD1. The junction had 8 bases not matched to a gene; V was cut back by 2 bases and J by 0 bases. In germline, CDR1 is SGDLS, CDR2 YYNGEE. CDR3 length equals 16 residues.

V and J are TRBV2 and TRBJ1-4; D not certain. V lost 3 bases and J 2 bases, leaving 7 bases between the germline ends. The CDR3 is made up of 14 amino acids. Per the germline V gene, CDR1 is SNHLY and CDR2 is FYNNEI. The CDR3 loop reads CASSEDLTNEKLFF. The CDR3 bases are TGTGCCAGCAGTGAGGACCTGACTAATGAAAAACTGTTTTTT. The full variable domain, in which reference TRBV2 and TRBJ1-4 provide the parts outside the CDR3, is EPEVTQTPSHQVTQMGQEVILRCVPISNHLYFYWYRQILGQKVEFLVSFYNNEISEKSEIFDDQFSVERPDGSNFTLKIRSTKLEDSAMYFCASSEDLTNEKLFFGSGTQLSVL.

This sequence joins TRBV9 and TRBJ2-5; TRBD2 might be the D (6 bases). The CDR3 spans 15 residues. Germline assignment: CDR1 SGDLS and CDR2 YYNGEE. V lost 3 bases, J lost 1 base, and 13 bases lay in between. The DNA for the CDR3 is TGTGCCAGCAGCGCCGGAGGGGTGACCCAAGAGACCCAGTACTTC. Protein product: CASSAGGVTQETQYF.

In this sample, this clone turned up once. The rearrangement links TRBV13 to TRBJ2-2, with TRBD1 identical over 7 bases. Germline lookup yields CDR1 PRHDT and CDR2 FYEKMQ (reference sequence). J lost 7 bases, V lost 5 bases, and 7 bases had no gene match. The CDR3 loop spans 14 amino acids. The DNA of the CDR3 is TGTGCCAGCAGCGGCACAGGGGTAGGCGGGGAGCTGTTTTTT. It encodes CASSGTGVGGELFF. Drawing the rest from reference TRBV13 and TRBJ2-2, the complete variable domain is AAGVIQSPRHLIKEKRETATLKCYPIPRHDTVYWYQQGPGQDPQFLISFYEKMQSDKGSIPDRFSAQQFSDYHSELNMSSLELGDSALYFCASSGTGVGGELFFGEGSRLTVL.

A single count supports this clone. The rearrangement links TRBV5-3 to TRBJ1-6; the D gene is possibly TRBD1 (5 bases). TRBV5-3 is reported as an ORF; its role is uncertain. Trimming took 4 bases from V and 9 from J, leaving 14 bases between them. CDR3 length equals 14 residues. The CDR3 coding sequence is TGTGCCAGAAGCATAACAGGAATGGCTTCACCCCTCCACTTT. It is translated as CARSITGMASPLHF.

This rearrangement joins TRBV28 to TRBJ2-5; 9 bases are shared with TRBD2. Germline V lookup: CDR1 MDHEN, CDR2 SYDVKM. With V trimmed by 4 bases and J by 7 bases, 16 bases remained unmatched. This CDR3 spans 17 amino acids. CDR3 residues: CASSWGLAGPPSRTQYF. DNA of the CDR3: TGTGCCAGCAGTTGGGGGCTAGCGGGGCCCCCTAGCAGGACCCAGTACTTC.

This chain uses TRBV27 with TRBJ1-1, with TRBD1 matching over 8 bases. The CDR3 length is 14 residues. CDR1 and CDR2 from the germline V gene are MNHEY and SMNVEV (reference sequence). The V and J ends lost 6 bases and 10 bases, in that order; junction bases with no gene match: 13. This CDR3 reads CASRQGGPSSGAFF. The CDR3 bases are TGTGCCAGCAGACAGGGGGGTCCGAGTTCGGGAGCTTTCTTT.

The chain has TRBV5-1 and TRBJ2-2, with 11 bases matching TRBD2. V shed 0 bases, J shed 5 bases, and the junction held 6 bases outside the gene matches. CDR1 is SGHRS, CDR2 YFSETQ, per germline. The CDR3 sequence is 17 residues long. Here the CDR3 DNA reads TGCGCCAGCAGCTTGGGCCTAGCGGGGGGAAAGACCGGGGAGCTGTTTTTT. This codes for CASSLGLAGGKTGELFF.